The entry below describes one T cell receptor (beta chain). Germline V gives CDR1 SQVTM, CDR2 ANQGSEA. V was shortened by 8 bases and J by 8 bases, with 18 bases between the two germline ends. There are 12 residues in the CDR3. The sample belongs to a study of control samples from healthy donors and cancer patients. Assay used: immunoSEQ multiplex PCR; TCRdb lists only in-frame clones, some missing. The table lists some 96,000 clones, over 85% of them singletons. Sequencing used blood. This receptor was taken from a man between 18 and 35 years old in good health. The chain joins TRBV29-1 to TRBJ1-2, with a possible D match to TRBD1 (5 bases). CDR3 DNA: TGCAGCATGAACCGGGACGGAGGGGGCTACACCTTC. Its protein product is CSMNRDGGGYTF. Based on the CDR3 plus reference TRBV29-1 and TRBJ1-2, the full variable domain is SAVISQKPSRDICQRGTSLTIQCQVDSQVTMMFWYRQQPGQSLTLIATANQGSEATYESGFVIDKFPISRPNLTFSTLTVSNMSPEDSSIYLCSMNRDGGGYTFGSGTRLTVV.